These T cell receptor beta chains were read from a single sample in a study of blood T cell repertoires in COVID-19. TCRdb's copy holds only in-frame clones and misses some; the assay was immunoSEQ multiplex PCR. The sample lists 200,000 to 300,000 clones; 88% were seen once. The specimen was PBMCs or T cells enriched from blood (not recorded which). The receptors stem from a middle-aged woman with acute COVID-19. Both conserved end residues are part of each CDR3. The D gene is left open where the match is weak. The size entry is marked missing in some rows and otherwise reads once, few, many or a size class.

d_gene	v_gene	j_gene	len	abundance	CDR3nt	CDR3aa
-	TRBV30	TRBJ2-7	13	-	TGTGCCTGGAGTGGGCGGGATTCCTACGAGCAGTACTTC	CAWSGRDSYEQYF
-	TRBV28	TRBJ2-7	15	-	TGTGCCAGCAGTTCCTTGAACGCGGGATCCTACGAGCAGTACTTC	CASSSLNAGSYEQYF
-	TRBV9	TRBJ1-1	12	-	TGTGCCAGCAGCGTAGAGCCTGAGGAGGCTTTCTTT	CASSVEPEEAFF
-	TRBV5-4	TRBJ1-1	13	-	TGTGCCAGCAGCTGGGACATAAGCACTGAAGCTTTCTTT	CASSWDISTEAFF
TRBD1	TRBV30	TRBJ1-1	13	-	TGTGCCTGGAGTAGAGGGGGCGAAAGTGAAGCTTTCTTT	CAWSRGGESEAFF
-	TRBV6-2/TRBV6-3	TRBJ2-6	16	-	TGTGCCAGCAGTTACTTCAGGGTTGCTGGGGCCAACGTCCTGACTTTC	CASSYFRVAGANVLTF
-	TRBV7-9	TRBJ2-5	17	-	TGTGCCAGCAGCTACCCTTGGCGGAAACGCGTCCAAGAGACCCAGTACTTC	CASSYPWRKRVQETQYF
TRBD1	TRBV28	TRBJ1-4	15	-	TGTGCCAGCAGACCGGGGACAGACAGATGGGAAAAACTGTTTTTT	CASRPGTDRWEKLFF
TRBD2	TRBV15	TRBJ2-1	16	once	TGTGCCACCAGCAGGCGAGGGACTAGCGAGGGCAATGAGCAGTTCTTC	CATSRRGTSEGNEQFF
TRBD1	TRBV30	TRBJ1-1	13	-	TGTGCCTGGAGTAGACAGGGGAACACTGAAGCTTTCTTT	CAWSRQGNTEAFF
TRBD1	TRBV19	TRBJ1-1	16	-	TGTGCCAGTAGAACGTATCCGGGACAGGGCGTCACTGAAGCTTTCTTT	CASRTYPGQGVTEAFF
-	TRBV11-3	TRBJ2-1	15	-	TGTGCCAGCAGCTTAGTTGTAGGGGCCTACAATGAGCAGTTCTTC	CASSLVVGAYNEQFF
-	TRBV10-3	TRBJ1-5	13	-	TGTGCCATCAGTGATGAGGGAACTCAGCCCCAGCATTTT	CAISDEGTQPQHF
-	TRBV9	TRBJ1-1	15	-	TGTGCCAGCAGCGCCAAAGGGGGGCGGGGGACTGAAGCTTTCTTT	CASSAKGGRGTEAFF
TRBD1	TRBV5-4	TRBJ1-3	14	-	TGTGCCAGCAGCCGGGACAGCTCTGGAAACACCATATATTTT	CASSRDSSGNTIYF
TRBD1	TRBV27	TRBJ1-1	16	-	TGTGCCAGCAGTTCGCCAGCAGGGGGCGCAAGGACTGAAGCTTTCTTT	CASSSPAGGARTEAFF
-	TRBV7-2	TRBJ2-1	12	-	TGTGCCAGCAGCTGGAGGGCCTATGAGCAGTTCTTC	CASSWRAYEQFF
-	TRBV29-1	TRBJ1-2	15	-	TGCAGCGTGTTCCACACGGTCGGACAGATCTATGGCTACACCTTC	CSVFHTVGQIYGYTF
TRBD1	TRBV28	TRBJ1-2	15	-	TGTGCCAGCAGCCCACAGGGGGCAGGCGGGTATGGCTACACCTTC	CASSPQGAGGYGYTF
-	TRBV30	TRBJ2-3	15	-	TGTGCCTGGAGTGGGACGGGGGTCACTCAAGTTACGCAGTATTTT	CAWSGTGVTQVTQYF
TRBD2	TRBV27	TRBJ2-5	15	-	TGTGCCAGCAGCCGGTGGCTAGCGGGAGACGAGACCCAGTACTTC	CASSRWLAGDETQYF
-	TRBV11-2	TRBJ2-5	15	-	TGTGCCAGCAAGGTGCTAGGCAGCCTACAAGAGACCCAGTACTTC	CASKVLGSLQETQYF
TRBD1	TRBV7-2	TRBJ2-1	17	-	TGTGCCAGCAGCTTAGCCCCGGGACAGGGGGCTTCTTATGAGCAGTTCTTC	CASSLAPGQGASYEQFF
TRBD1	TRBV19	TRBJ1-1	15	-	TGTGCCAGTAGACTAGGGACAGGGAGAGGCACTGAAGCTTTCTTT	CASRLGTGRGTEAFF
-	TRBV4-1	TRBJ1-3	15	-	TGCGCCAGCAGCCAAGATCGGCAGGTCAGAAACACCATATATTTT	CASSQDRQVRNTIYF
TRBD1	TRBV30	TRBJ1-2	14	-	TGTGCCTGGCAAGGGGGCAGGGGGCGGCGTGGCTACACCTTC	CAWQGGRGRRGYTF
-	TRBV4-1	TRBJ1-2	16	once	TGCGCCAGCAGCCAAGATTTACAGGTCCGTGTTTGGGGCTACACCTTC	CASSQDLQVRVWGYTF
-	TRBV15	TRBJ1-6	14	-	TGTGCCACCAGCCGCGGGGGAACCAATTCACCCCTCCACTTT	CATSRGGTNSPLHF
TRBD2	TRBV5-1	TRBJ2-1	15	-	TGCGCCAGCAGCCTAGGGACTAGCGGGATTAATGAGCAGTTCTTC	CASSLGTSGINEQFF
-	TRBV6-6	TRBJ2-1	15	-	TGTGCCAGCAGTTACCTTTTCGGGAGCTTGAATGAGCAGTTCTTC	CASSYLFGSLNEQFF
-	TRBV30	TRBJ1-4	14	-	TGTGCCTGGAGTGTACTTAGGGAGAATGAAAAACTGTTTTTT	CAWSVLRENEKLFF
-	TRBV10-2	TRBJ2-1	15	-	TGCGCCAGCAGTGAGGTTAGCGAATCCTACAATGAGCAGTTCTTC	CASSEVSESYNEQFF
-	TRBV7-9	TRBJ1-4	16	-	TGTGCCAGCAGCTTAAGCAGGGCCGCAACTAATGAAAAACTGTTTTTT	CASSLSRAATNEKLFF
-	TRBV27	TRBJ2-1	14	-	TGTGCCAGCAGTTTAAAAGGACTCTACAATGAGCAGTTCTTC	CASSLKGLYNEQFF
-	TRBV15	TRBJ1-1	14	-	TGTGCCACCAGTTACTGGGGAGGGAACACTGAAGCTTTCTTT	CATSYWGGNTEAFF
TRBD1	TRBV2	TRBJ2-7	14	-	TGTGCCAGCAGCCAACAGGGGCCGAGCTACGAGCAGTACTTC	CASSQQGPSYEQYF
-	TRBV27	TRBJ1-5	16	-	TGTGCCAGCAGCCAGGGGCAGGGTAGAGGAAATCAGCCCCAGCATTTT	CASSQGQGRGNQPQHF
TRBD1	TRBV10-3	TRBJ2-2	13	once	TGTGCCACCCAGACAGGGGGCCCCGGGGAGCTGTTTTTT	CATQTGGPGELFF
-	TRBV3-1/TRBV3-2	TRBJ2-1	12	-	TGTGCCAGCAGCCAACTAGCTAATGAGCAGTTCTTC	CASSQLANEQFF
-	TRBV24-1	TRBJ1-1	15	-	TGTGCCACCAGTGACACCAAAACAGGGAACACTGAAGCTTTCTTT	CATSDTKTGNTEAFF
-	TRBV5-4	TRBJ1-4	16	once	TGTGCCAGCAGCTCGGAGGTTGGGCTCGGAGCGGAAAAACTGTTTTTT	CASSSEVGLGAEKLFF
-	TRBV6-5	TRBJ2-1	13	few	TGTGCCAGCAGTTACTCTACAGGTTTGGAGCAGTTCTTC	CASSYSTGLEQFF